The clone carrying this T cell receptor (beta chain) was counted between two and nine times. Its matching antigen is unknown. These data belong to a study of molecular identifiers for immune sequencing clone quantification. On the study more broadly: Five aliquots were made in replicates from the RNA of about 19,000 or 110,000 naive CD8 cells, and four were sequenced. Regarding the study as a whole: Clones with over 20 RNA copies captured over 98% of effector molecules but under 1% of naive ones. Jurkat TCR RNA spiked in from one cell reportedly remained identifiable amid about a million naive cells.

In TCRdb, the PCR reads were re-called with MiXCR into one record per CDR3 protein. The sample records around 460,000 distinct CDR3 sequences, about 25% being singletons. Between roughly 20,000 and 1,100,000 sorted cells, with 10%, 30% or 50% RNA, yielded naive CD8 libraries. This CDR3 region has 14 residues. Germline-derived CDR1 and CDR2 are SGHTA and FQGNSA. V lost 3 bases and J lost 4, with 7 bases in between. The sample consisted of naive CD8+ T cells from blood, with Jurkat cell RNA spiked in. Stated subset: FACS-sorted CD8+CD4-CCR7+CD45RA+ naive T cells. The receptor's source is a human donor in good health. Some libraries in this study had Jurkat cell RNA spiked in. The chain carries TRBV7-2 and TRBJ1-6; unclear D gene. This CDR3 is CASSFGGYNSPLHF. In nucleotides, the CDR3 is TGTGCCAGCAGCTTCGGAGGTTATAATTCACCCCTCCACTTT.